These T cell receptor beta chains were read from a single sample in a study of blood T cell repertoires in COVID-19. Measured with immunoSEQ multiplex PCR; TCRdb has only the in-frame clones, and not every one. The sample comprises around 360,000 clones, around 87% of which are singletons, and about 10% rests with the top ten. Material for sequencing was peripheral blood. The source is a young woman with COVID-19, enrolled during active disease. Each CDR3 is given with its conserved first and last residue. A D gene is named only where the DNA matches it firmly. The listing skips clone size in some rows; elsewhere it reads once, few, many or a size class.

d_call j_call v_call clone_size cdr3_aa cdr3_nt
. TRBJ2-1 TRBV30 once CAWGGVGQFF TGTGCCTGGGGGGGAGTAGGGCAGTTCTTC
. TRBJ1-4 TRBV6-5 . CASVGADEKLFF TGTGCCAGCGTGGGGGCGGATGAAAAACTGTTTTTT
TRBD1 TRBJ1-1 TRBV9 . CASSATGDGTEAFF TGTGCCAGCAGCGCCACAGGGGATGGCACTGAAGCTTTCTTT
TRBD2 TRBJ2-7 TRBV2 . CASRDMSGNYYEQYF TGTGCCAGCAGGGATATGAGCGGGAACTACTACGAGCAGTACTTC
. TRBJ2-2 TRBV4-1 . CASSSRLAGGNTGELFF TGCGCCAGCAGCAGCCGGTTGGCAGGTGGGAACACCGGGGAGCTGTTTTTT
. TRBJ1-3 TRBV11-2 . CASASRGNTIYF TGTGCCAGCGCCTCTAGGGGAAACACCATATATTTT
. TRBJ2-3 TRBV5-1 . CASSLTFSTDTQYF TGCGCCAGCAGCTTAACTTTTAGCACAGATACGCAGTATTTT
. TRBJ2-7 TRBV4-1 . CASSRRSGGFGDEQYF TGCGCCAGCAGCCGTCGTTCCGGGGGATTCGGAGACGAGCAGTACTTC
TRBD1 TRBJ1-2 TRBV30 . CACMDRVLWGYTF TGTGCCTGTATGGACAGGGTCCTATGGGGCTACACCTTC
. TRBJ2-1 TRBV19 once CASTLRPERGYEQFF TGTGCCAGTACCCTCCGGCCCGAAAGGGGCTATGAGCAGTTCTTC
. TRBJ1-3 TRBV19 few CATARTGNTIYF TGTGCCACCGCCAGAACAGGAAACACCATATATTTT
TRBD2 TRBJ2-5 TRBV18 . CASSPGGETQYF TGTGCCAGCTCACCGGGGGGGGAGACCCAGTACTTC
TRBD1 TRBJ1-5 TRBV19 . CASSRTGYSQPQHF TGTGCCAGTAGCCGGACAGGGTATAGTCAGCCCCAGCATTTT
. TRBJ2-2 TRBV28 . CASSLSRNTGELFF TGTGCCAGCAGTTTGTCCCGGAACACCGGGGAGCTGTTTTTT
. TRBJ2-5 TRBV3-1/TRBV3-2 . CASSPDSQVETQYF TGTGCCAGCAGCCCGGACAGTCAAGTGGAGACCCAGTACTTC
TRBD1 TRBJ2-5 TRBV20-1 . CSASANRGPQETQYF TGCAGTGCTAGTGCAAACAGGGGCCCTCAAGAGACCCAGTACTTC
TRBD2 TRBJ2-6 TRBV30 . CAWSVAGVGANVLTF TGTGCCTGGAGTGTAGCGGGGGTTGGGGCCAACGTCCTGACTTTC
. TRBJ2-3 TRBV30 few CAWSVGLTQYF TGTGCCTGGAGTGTCGGACTTACGCAGTATTTT
TRBD1 TRBJ2-4 TRBV28 . CASSLLGTGGKNIQYF TGTGCCAGCAGTTTACTAGGGACAGGGGGAAAAAACATTCAGTACTTC
. TRBJ2-7 TRBV28 once CASRKGPAGDEQYF TGTGCCAGCAGGAAGGGGCCAGCAGGGGACGAGCAGTACTTC
TRBD1 TRBJ1-5 TRBV19 once CASSPPTGRGQPQHF TGTGCCAGTAGTCCTCCGACAGGGAGAGGACAGCCCCAGCATTTT
. TRBJ1-3 TRBV29-1 once CSGRTVSGNTIYF TGCAGCGGACGGACAGTCTCTGGAAACACCATATATTTT
TRBD2 TRBJ2-5 TRBV19 once CASSMGVAGVEETQYF TGTGCCAGTAGTATGGGGGTAGCGGGAGTCGAGGAGACCCAGTACTTC
. TRBJ1-3 TRBV20-1 . CSAMKGNTIYF TGCAGTGCAATGAAGGGGAACACCATATATTTT
TRBD2 TRBJ2-7 TRBV14 . CASSQWTSGTYEQYF TGTGCCAGCAGCCAATGGACTAGCGGGACCTACGAGCAGTACTTC
TRBD1 TRBJ1-6 TRBV18 . CASSPGTGDSPLHF TGTGCCAGCTCACCCGGGACAGGGGACTCACCCCTCCACTTT
TRBD2 TRBJ2-1 TRBV6-5 few CASSREGYEQFF TGTGCCAGCAGTAGGGAGGGCTATGAGCAGTTCTTC
. TRBJ2-1 TRBV9 . CASSVGDSSYNEQFF TGTGCCAGCAGCGTAGGAGACAGCTCCTACAATGAGCAGTTCTTC
TRBD1 TRBJ1-2 TRBV3-1/TRBV3-2 . CASSERTGGVYYGYTF TGTGCCAGCAGTGAGCGGACAGGGGGAGTCTACTATGGCTACACCTTC
TRBD2 TRBJ2-1 TRBV5-6 . CASSATTSGRDNEQFF TGTGCCAGCAGCGCAACAACTAGCGGGCGTGACAATGAGCAGTTCTTC